Following are 23 T cell receptor beta chains from one sample sequenced in a study of blood T cell repertoires in COVID-19. The method was immunoSEQ multiplex PCR; TCRdb's version includes in-frame clones alone and lacks a portion of them. The table has approximately 250,000 clones, less than 90% seen once. The source material was peripheral blood. These receptor sequences come from a woman aged 70-85 years with COVID-19, enrolled during active disease.

The V and J genes are TRBV19 and TRBJ2-1; D possibly corresponds to TRBD2 (6 bases). Germline loops: CDR1 LNHDA, CDR2 SQIVND (reference sequence). V was cut by 7 bases and J by 0 bases, with 16 bases left in between. The CDR3 length is 16 residues. The CDR3 is CASTLSIGSSYNEQFF. For the CDR3, the DNA is TGTGCCAGTACCCTGAGTATCGGGAGCTCCTACAATGAGCAGTTCTTC.

The gene calls are TRBV24-1 and TRBJ2-7; 7 nucleotides line up with TRBD1. The CDR3 is 13 amino acids. J gave up 3 bases and V 9 bases, and 7 bases lay outside the gene matches. Germline CDR1 is KGHDR and CDR2 is SFDVKD. The CDR3 DNA follows: TGTGCCACCTCTGACAGGGATTACTACGAGCAGTACTTC. Amino acid sequence: CATSDRDYYEQYF.

The V call is TRBV27, the J call TRBJ2-2; the match to TRBD1 covers 12 bases. The V and J ends lost 5 bases and 4 bases, in that order; junction bases with no gene match: 8. The CDR3 is made up of 17 amino acids. The V gene's germline CDR1 is MNHEY and CDR2 SMNVEV (reference sequence). The CDR3 protein is CASSTGTGGDVTGELFF. CDR3 nucleotide sequence: TGTGCCAGCAGTACCGGGACAGGGGGCGACGTCACCGGGGAGCTGTTTTTT.

The rearrangement uses TRBV19 and TRBJ2-2; 9 bases line up with TRBD1. CDR1 is LNHDA and CDR2 is SQIVND in the germline V gene (reference sequence). This CDR3 is 15 amino acids long. Trimming cost V 7 bases and J 0 bases; bases outside gene matches: 3. In DNA form, the CDR3 reads TGTGCCAGTATGACAGGGGGGTCGAACACCGGGGAGCTGTTTTTT. Its protein is CASMTGGSNTGELFF. Drawing the rest from reference TRBV19 and TRBJ2-2, the complete variable domain is DGGITQSPKYLFRKEGQNVTLSCEQNLNHDAMYWYRQDPGQGLRLIYYSQIVNDFQKGDIAEGYSVSREKKESFPLTVTSAQKNPTAFYLCASMTGGSNTGELFFGEGSRLTVL.

The chain recombines TRBV3-1 (or the pseudogene TRBV3-2) with TRBJ2-5; tentative D call: TRBD2 (5 bases). The CDR3 has 18 amino acids. In germline, CDR1 is LGHDT, CDR2 YNNKEL (reference sequence). Trimming removed 0 bases from V and 2 bases from J, with 19 bases in between. The CDR3 spells CASSQDLVPTRAQETQYF. CDR3 nucleotides: TGTGCCAGCAGCCAAGATCTTGTCCCAACGCGGGCGCAAGAGACCCAGTACTTC.

The V call is TRBV19, the J call TRBJ1-1, with a tentative D call TRBD1 (6 bases). Trimming removed 7 bases at V and 7 bases at J, with 13 bases between. The CDR3 sequence is 12 residues long. CDR1 and CDR2 from the germline V gene are LNHDA and SQIVND (reference sequence). The CDR3 sequence: CASNQGSGEAFF. The CDR3 DNA reads TGTGCCAGTAATCAGGGGAGCGGTGAAGCTTTCTTT.

V gene TRBV9 combines with J gene TRBJ1-3; D gene ambiguous. The V gene's germline CDR1 is SGDLS and CDR2 YYNGEE. The CDR3 sequence is 14 residues long. V lost 5 bases to trimming and J lost 3 bases, with 12 bases between them. CDR3 DNA sequence: TGTGCCAGCAGAGAAGCGGGCGGTGGAAACACCATATATTTT. Protein sequence: CASREAGGGNTIYF.

The V call is TRBV19, the J call TRBJ2-3; 7 nucleotides match TRBD1. The CDR3 extends over 14 amino acids. V lost 11 bases and J lost 1; bases outside the gene matches: 9. Germline lookup yields CDR1 LNHDA and CDR2 SQIVND (reference sequence). CDR3 nucleotides: TGTGCCGACCGAGGGGGCCGGGGCACAGATACGCAGTATTTT. This translates into CADRGGRGTDTQYF.

The gene calls are TRBV7-2 and TRBJ1-4, with 11 bases identical to TRBD1. CDR1 SGHTA and CDR2 FQGNSA come from the germline V gene. This CDR3 is 15 amino acids long. The V segment lost 6 bases and the J segment 10 bases; nucleotides outside the gene matches: 10. The DNA for the CDR3 is TGTGCCAGCAGGTCTGGGACAGGGGGTTTAGGAAAACTGTTTTTT. This encodes CASRSGTGGLGKLFF.

This chain uses TRBV28 with TRBJ1-1; 8 bases line up with TRBD1. V was pared by 3 bases and J by 5 bases, with 5 bases of the junction left unmatched. The CDR3 spans 14 residues. The germline CDR1 and CDR2 sequences are MDHEN and SYDVKM. The CDR3 loop is CASSFPGGKTEAFF. CDR3 nucleotide sequence: TGTGCCAGCAGTTTCCCAGGGGGCAAAACTGAAGCTTTCTTT.

J is TRBJ1-5 and V is TRBV21-1. TRBV21-1 is reported as a pseudogene. This CDR3 has 17 residues. This chain's CDR3 is CASSIGPLGGGYQPQHF. For the CDR3, the DNA is TGTGCCAGCAGCATTGGGCCCTTGGGGGGGGGATATCAGCCCCAGCATTTT.

The chain links TRBV21-1 to TRBJ2-1; the DNA was not compared with TRBD1, the D call given in the table. TRBV21-1 is shown as a pseudogene. This CDR3 region has 14 residues. CDR3 region: CASRHHAPYNEQFF. In DNA, the CDR3 is TGTGCCAGCAGACACCACGCACCCTACAATGAGCAGTTCTTC.

The rearrangement uses TRBV4-3 and TRBJ1-6; 7 nucleotides match TRBD1. Germline CDR1 reads LGHNA; CDR2 reads YSLEER. This CDR3 has 18 amino acids. V was clipped by 0 bases and J by 2 bases; unmatched bases: 7. For the CDR3, the DNA is TGCGCCAGCAGCCAAGATGTGGCAGGGGGAACCTATAATTCACCCCTCCACTTT. The encoded protein is CASSQDVAGGTYNSPLHF.

This rearrangement joins TRBV7-9 to TRBJ1-2; 10 nucleotides align to TRBD1. The germline V gene encodes CDR1 SEHNR and CDR2 FQNEAQ (reference sequence). Trimming at V came to 2 bases and at J to 3 bases, leaving 6 bases not matched to a gene. CDR3 length: 16 residues. The CDR3 is CASSLRDRGIDYGYTF. The CDR3 nucleotides are TGTGCCAGCAGCTTACGGGACAGGGGCATAGACTATGGCTACACCTTC. Full variable domain (outside the CDR3, taken from reference TRBV7-9 and TRBJ1-2): DTGVSQNPRHKITKRGQNVTFRCDPISEHNRLYWYRQTLGQGPEFLTYFQNEAQLEKSRLLSDRFSAERPKGSFSTLEIQRTEQGDSAMYLCASSLRDRGIDYGYTFGSGTRLTVV.

The chain carries TRBV9 and TRBJ2-7; tentatively, D is TRBD1 (5 bases). Per germline, CDR1 SGDLS and CDR2 YYNGEE. V shed 4 bases and J shed 2 bases, with 19 bases lying between them. This CDR3 spans 16 amino acids. CDR3 nucleotide sequence: TGTGCCAGCAGCTCTACAAAAGGGGCGGACACCTACGAGCAGTACTTC. Translation gives CASSSTKGADTYEQYF.

V gene TRBV4-3 combines with J gene TRBJ2-5, with a possible D match to TRBD2 (5 bases). Trimming took 4 bases from V and 2 from J, leaving 8 bases between them. The germline V gene encodes CDR1 LGHNA and CDR2 YSLEER. The CDR3 is 13 residues long. Written as DNA, the CDR3 is TGCGCCAGCAGCCGGACTTCGCAAGAGACCCAGTACTTC. This gives the protein CASSRTSQETQYF.

The V gene is TRBV14, the J gene TRBJ1-5, with D tentatively TRBD1 (6 bases). Germline V gene lookup returns CDR1 SGHDN and CDR2 FVKESK. Trimming left V 4 bases short and J 2 bases short, with 12 bases between. There are 15 residues in the CDR3. CDR3 protein: CASSLGGGGNQPQHF. The CDR3 DNA is TGTGCCAGCAGCCTGGGGGGGGGCGGCAATCAGCCCCAGCATTTT.

The V gene is TRBV7-2, the J gene TRBJ1-2, with TRBD1 matching 8 bases. CDR3 size: 15 residues. J was trimmed by 5 bases and V by 5 bases; bases with no gene match: 10. CDR1 and CDR2 from the germline V gene are SGHTA and FQGNSA. Written as DNA, the CDR3 is TGTGCCAGCAGCCGTAGGACAGGGAGTTCGTATGGCTACACCTTC. This translates into CASSRRTGSSYGYTF.

The chain carries TRBV11-2 and TRBJ2-4; 16 bases match TRBD2. Germline assignment: CDR1 SGHAT and CDR2 FQNNGV. The CDR3 has 19 amino acids. With 3 bases clipped from V and 7 bases from J, the junction kept 12 bases outside the gene matches. The chain's CDR3 is CASSFDSGLAGGRRNIQYF. The CDR3 DNA reads as TGTGCCAGCAGCTTTGACTCGGGACTAGCGGGGGGGCGGAGGAACATTCAGTACTTC.

The V gene is TRBV27, the J gene TRBJ2-2; D unresolved. This CDR3 contains 17 residues. In germline, CDR1 is MNHEY, CDR2 SMNVEV (reference sequence). V was cut by 0 bases and J by 1 base, with 12 bases left in between. Here the CDR3 DNA reads TGTGCCAGCAGTTTATCGGTCATCACTTTGAACACCGGGGAGCTGTTTTTT. This sequence encodes CASSLSVITLNTGELFF.

V gene TRBV5-6 combines with J gene TRBJ1-2; TRBD1 aligns across 7 bases. This CDR3 region has 14 residues. From germline, CDR1 is SGHDT and CDR2 YYEEEE. Germline trimming cut 4 bases from V and 4 bases from J; bases unmatched to any gene: 7. CDR3 sequence reads: CASSATGVAYGYTF. For the CDR3, the DNA is TGTGCCAGCAGCGCAACAGGGGTTGCCTATGGCTACACCTTC.

This clone has just a few counts. V and J are TRBV2 and TRBJ1-6; a possible D gene is TRBD1 (5 bases). V lost 3 bases to trimming and J lost 11 bases, with 11 bases between them. The CDR3 loop spans 13 amino acids. The germline gives CDR1 SNHLY, CDR2 FYNNEI. The CDR3 here is CASSDGASPPLHF. The CDR3 nucleotides are TGTGCCAGCAGTGATGGGGCCTCCCCACCCCTCCACTTT.

The CDR3 loop reads CASTSTGELFF. The CDR3 nucleotides read TGTGCCAGCACCTCCACCGGGGAGCTGTTTTTT. V and J are TRBV2 and TRBJ2-2; no clear D gene. Per germline, CDR1 SNHLY and CDR2 FYNNEI. The CDR3 contains 11 residues. Trimming took 7 bases from V and 4 from J, leaving 4 bases between them.